The clone carrying this T cell receptor beta chain was recorded a few times. The antigen is unknown. This entry is derived from a study of T cell responses to AZD1222 COVID-19 vaccine. Only in-frame clones appear in the TCRdb table, and some are missing; sequencing was by immunoSEQ multiplex PCR. The sample contains about 120,000 clones, 85% to 95% of which appear only once. Points from the study as a whole: The sample set comprised mostly white British donors with more females, and clonal diversity was possibly underestimated. Spike-specific TCR breadth and depth went up after people got two AZD1222 doses.

This CDR3 spans 13 amino acids. Looked up from germline, CDR1 is MRHNA and CDR2 is SNTAGT. Trimming took 4 bases from V and 5 from J, leaving 11 bases between them. J is TRBJ1-1 and V is TRBV6-4; D is ambiguous. The source is an adult who received the AZD1222 COVID-19 vaccine. This material consisted of peripheral blood, taken 28 days after the second AZD1222 dose. CDR3 DNA: TGTGCCAGCAGTGTCCACAGTAAGACTGAAGCTTTCTTT. Translated: CASSVHSKTEAFF.